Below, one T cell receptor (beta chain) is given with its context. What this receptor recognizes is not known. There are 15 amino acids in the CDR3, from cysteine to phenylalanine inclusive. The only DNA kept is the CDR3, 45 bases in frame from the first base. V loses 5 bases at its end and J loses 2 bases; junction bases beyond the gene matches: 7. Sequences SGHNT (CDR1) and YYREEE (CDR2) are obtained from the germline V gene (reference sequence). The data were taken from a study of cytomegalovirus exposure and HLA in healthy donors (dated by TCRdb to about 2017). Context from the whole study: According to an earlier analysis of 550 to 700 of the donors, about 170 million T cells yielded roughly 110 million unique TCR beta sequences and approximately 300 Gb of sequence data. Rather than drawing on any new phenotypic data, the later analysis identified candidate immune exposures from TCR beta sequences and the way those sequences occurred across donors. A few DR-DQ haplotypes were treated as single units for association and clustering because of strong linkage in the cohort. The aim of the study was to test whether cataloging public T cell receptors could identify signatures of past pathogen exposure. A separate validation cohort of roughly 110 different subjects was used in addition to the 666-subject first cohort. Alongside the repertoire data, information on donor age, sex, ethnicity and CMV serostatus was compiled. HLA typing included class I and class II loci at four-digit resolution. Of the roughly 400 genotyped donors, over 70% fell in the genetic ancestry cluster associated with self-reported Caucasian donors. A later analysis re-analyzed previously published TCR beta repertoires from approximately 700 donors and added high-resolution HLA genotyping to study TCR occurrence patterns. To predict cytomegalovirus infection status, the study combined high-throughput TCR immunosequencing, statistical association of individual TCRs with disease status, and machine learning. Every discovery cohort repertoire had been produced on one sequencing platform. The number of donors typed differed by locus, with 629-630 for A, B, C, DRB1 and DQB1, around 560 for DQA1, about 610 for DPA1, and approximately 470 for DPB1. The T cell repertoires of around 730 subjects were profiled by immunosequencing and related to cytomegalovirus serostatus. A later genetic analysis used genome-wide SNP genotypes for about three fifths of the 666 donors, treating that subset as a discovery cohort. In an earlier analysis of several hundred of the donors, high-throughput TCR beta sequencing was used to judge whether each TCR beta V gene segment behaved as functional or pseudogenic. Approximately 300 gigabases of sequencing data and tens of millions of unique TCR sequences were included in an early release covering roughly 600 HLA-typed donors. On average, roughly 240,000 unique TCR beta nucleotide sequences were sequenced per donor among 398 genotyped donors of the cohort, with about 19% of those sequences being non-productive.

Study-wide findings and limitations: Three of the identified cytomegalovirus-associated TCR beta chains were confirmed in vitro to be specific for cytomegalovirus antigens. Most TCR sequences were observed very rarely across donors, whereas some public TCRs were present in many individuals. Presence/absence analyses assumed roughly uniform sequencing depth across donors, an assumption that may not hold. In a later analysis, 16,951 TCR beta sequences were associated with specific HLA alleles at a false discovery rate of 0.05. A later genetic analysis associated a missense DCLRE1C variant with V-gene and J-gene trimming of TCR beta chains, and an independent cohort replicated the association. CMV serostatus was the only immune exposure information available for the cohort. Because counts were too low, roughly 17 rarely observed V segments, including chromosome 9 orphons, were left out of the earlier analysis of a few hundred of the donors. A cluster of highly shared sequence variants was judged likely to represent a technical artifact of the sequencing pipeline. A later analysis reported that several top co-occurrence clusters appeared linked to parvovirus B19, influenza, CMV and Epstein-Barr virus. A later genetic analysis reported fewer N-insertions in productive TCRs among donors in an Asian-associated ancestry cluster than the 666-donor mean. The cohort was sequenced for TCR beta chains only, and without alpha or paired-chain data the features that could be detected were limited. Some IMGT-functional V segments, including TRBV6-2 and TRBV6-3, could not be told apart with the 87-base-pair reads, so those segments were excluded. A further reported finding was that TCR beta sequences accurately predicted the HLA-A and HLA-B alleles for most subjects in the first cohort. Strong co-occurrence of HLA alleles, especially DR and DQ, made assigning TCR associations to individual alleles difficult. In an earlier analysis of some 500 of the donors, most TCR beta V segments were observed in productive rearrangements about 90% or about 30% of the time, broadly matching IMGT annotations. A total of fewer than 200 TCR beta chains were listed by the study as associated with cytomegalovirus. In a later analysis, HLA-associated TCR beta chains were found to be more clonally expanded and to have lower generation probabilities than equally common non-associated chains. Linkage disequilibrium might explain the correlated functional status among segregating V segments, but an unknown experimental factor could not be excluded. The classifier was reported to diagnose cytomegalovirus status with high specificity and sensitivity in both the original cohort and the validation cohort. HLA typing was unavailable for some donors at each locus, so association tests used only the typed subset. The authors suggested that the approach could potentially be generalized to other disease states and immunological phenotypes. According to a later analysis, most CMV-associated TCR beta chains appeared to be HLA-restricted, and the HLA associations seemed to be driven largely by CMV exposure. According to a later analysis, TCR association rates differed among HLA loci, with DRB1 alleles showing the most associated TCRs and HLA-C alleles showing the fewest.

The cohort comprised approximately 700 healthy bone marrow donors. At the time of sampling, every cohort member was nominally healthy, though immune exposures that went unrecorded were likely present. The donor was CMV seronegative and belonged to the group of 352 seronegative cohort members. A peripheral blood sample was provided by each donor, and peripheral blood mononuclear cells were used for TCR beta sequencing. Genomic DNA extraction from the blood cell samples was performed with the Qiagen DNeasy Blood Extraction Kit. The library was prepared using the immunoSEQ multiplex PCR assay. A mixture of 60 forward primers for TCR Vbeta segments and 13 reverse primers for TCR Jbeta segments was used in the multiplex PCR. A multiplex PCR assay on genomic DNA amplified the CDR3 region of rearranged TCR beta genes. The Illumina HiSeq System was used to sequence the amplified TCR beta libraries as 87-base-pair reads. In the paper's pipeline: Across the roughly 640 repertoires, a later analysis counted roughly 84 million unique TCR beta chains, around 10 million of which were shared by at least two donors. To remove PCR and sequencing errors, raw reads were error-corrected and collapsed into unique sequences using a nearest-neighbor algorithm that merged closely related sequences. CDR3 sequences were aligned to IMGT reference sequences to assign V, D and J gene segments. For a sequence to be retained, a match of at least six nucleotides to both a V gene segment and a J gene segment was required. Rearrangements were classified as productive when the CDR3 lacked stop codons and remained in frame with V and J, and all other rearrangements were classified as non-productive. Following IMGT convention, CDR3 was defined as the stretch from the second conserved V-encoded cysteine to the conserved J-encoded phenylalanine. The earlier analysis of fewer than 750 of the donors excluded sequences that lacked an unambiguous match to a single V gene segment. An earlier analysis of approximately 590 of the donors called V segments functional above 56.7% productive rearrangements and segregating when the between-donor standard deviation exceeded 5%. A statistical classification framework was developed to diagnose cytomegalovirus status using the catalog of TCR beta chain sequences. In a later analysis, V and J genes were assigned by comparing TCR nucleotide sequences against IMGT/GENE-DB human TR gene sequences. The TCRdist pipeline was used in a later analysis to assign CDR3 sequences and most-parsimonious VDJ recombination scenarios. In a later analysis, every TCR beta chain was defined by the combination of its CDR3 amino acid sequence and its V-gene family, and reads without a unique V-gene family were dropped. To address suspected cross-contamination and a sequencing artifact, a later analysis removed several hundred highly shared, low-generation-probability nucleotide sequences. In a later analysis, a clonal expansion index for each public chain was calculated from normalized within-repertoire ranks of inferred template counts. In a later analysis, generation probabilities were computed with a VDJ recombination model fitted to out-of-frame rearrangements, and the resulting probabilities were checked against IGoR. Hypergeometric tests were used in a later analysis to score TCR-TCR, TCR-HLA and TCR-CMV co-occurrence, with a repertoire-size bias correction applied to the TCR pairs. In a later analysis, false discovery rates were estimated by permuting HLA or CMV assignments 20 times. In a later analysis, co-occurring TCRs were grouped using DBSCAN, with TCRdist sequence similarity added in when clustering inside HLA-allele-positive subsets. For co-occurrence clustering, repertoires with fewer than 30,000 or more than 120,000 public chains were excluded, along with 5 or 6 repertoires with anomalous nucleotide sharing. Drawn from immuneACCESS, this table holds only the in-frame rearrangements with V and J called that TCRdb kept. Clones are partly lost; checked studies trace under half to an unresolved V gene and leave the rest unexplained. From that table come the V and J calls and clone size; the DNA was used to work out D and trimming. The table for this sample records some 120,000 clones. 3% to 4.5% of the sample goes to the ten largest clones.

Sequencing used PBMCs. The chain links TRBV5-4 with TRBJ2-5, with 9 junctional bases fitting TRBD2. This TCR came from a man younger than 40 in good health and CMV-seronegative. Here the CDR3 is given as CASSPGLAGQETQYF. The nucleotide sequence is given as TGTGCCAGCAGTCCGGGACTAGCTGGGCAAGAGACCCAGTACTTC.